This TCR beta chain was documented in a study of early T cells in non-severe SARS-CoV-2 infection (dated by TCRdb to the early 2020s). Turning to the overall study: TCR sequencing used bulk RNA from unsorted whole blood, so alpha and beta chains could not be paired.

In its sample, this clonotype was seen many times. Its antigen is still unknown. Base qualities are not provided; no much larger clone lies one nucleotide away. From cysteine to phenylalanine, the CDR3 is 15 amino acids long. Solely the CDR3 DNA is kept, with 45 bases framed from the first base. Germline trimming amounts to 6 bases on V and 7 bases on J, with 14 as the count of junction bases outside the gene matches. As encoded in the germline V gene (reference sequence), CDR1 is DFQATT while CDR2 is SNEGSKA. This was a case-control study nested in a cohort of healthcare workers in London, UK, who had nasopharyngeal swab PCR tests and blood samples taken every week. Healthcare workers were recruited between 23 and 31 March 2020, during the week of the UK lockdown, and were followed weekly for up to roughly 16 weeks. Overall study results and their limits: Matching against VDJdb was skewed toward anti-spike CD8 responses, likely underestimated virus-specific expansions, and missed private and CD4 specificities.

Preparation of the library involved 5' RACE. The run used a NextSeq 500. Unique molecular identifiers were attached to individual cDNA molecules in the TCR library protocol so that sequencing error and PCR bias could be corrected. Sequencing covered both TCR alpha and beta chains, and within each sample the abundances of alpha and beta sequences were tightly co-correlated. Processing in the source paper ran as follows. Decombinator V4 was used to perform V gene, J gene and CDR3 annotation of TCR sequences. TCRs were defined as expanded if a significant change between any two time points was detected under a Poisson model with p below 0.0001. Abundances of TCRs were expressed as counts per million after normalisation to the total number of TCRs sequenced in each sample. TRAV1-2 paired with TRAJ12, TRAJ20 or TRAJ33 defined MAIT TCRs, while TRAV10 paired with TRAJ18 defined iNKT TCRs. VDJdb, accessed on 1 November 2021, was searched for TCRs annotated for CMV, EBV and SARS-CoV-2, and TCRs annotated for more than one antigen were excluded. In TCRdb, the public reads were trimmed at Q25 with fastp and aligned with MiXCR, with productive beta chains retained. CDR3 protein duplicates are merged, each entry listing the most common genes and DNA. TCRdb, not the original authors, processed these V and J calls. For this sample the table gives about 100,000 distinct CDR3 sequences, of which around 13% were detected only once. The ten largest account for approximately 6.4% of the sample.

The TCR was taken from an adult who was a healthcare worker with PCR-confirmed SARS-CoV-2 infection or an uninfected control (not recorded which). Sequencing was done on a sample of whole blood. Rearrangement joined TRBV20-1 to TRBJ2-1, and 8 junction bases match TRBD2. The DNA sequence is as follows: TGCAGTGCAAACTCCGGGACTAGTGTTCTGAATGAGCAGTTCTTC. It codes for CSANSGTSVLNEQFF.